This section outlines one T cell receptor (beta chain) sequence together with its context. Using immunoSEQ multiplex PCR, the repertoire was profiled, and TCRdb retains in-frame clones only, with some absent. Found here are roughly 150,000 clones, approximately 93% of them singletons; the top ten hold just over 5%. This entry is derived from a study of T cell responses to AZD1222 COVID-19 vaccine. This CDR3 is 15 amino acids long. V was pared by 5 bases and J by 6 bases, with 8 bases of the junction left unmatched. Germline CDR1 is SGHVS and CDR2 is FQNEAQ. The receptor's source is an adult in good health. This chain joins TRBV7-8 and TRBJ2-7; 12 bases are a match to TRBD2. The material sequenced was peripheral blood, taken on day 0 of AZD1222 vaccination. The CDR3 loop is CASSTRLAGVSEQYF. The CDR3 nucleotides read TGTGCCAGCAGCACTCGACTAGCGGGAGTAAGCGAGCAGTACTTC.